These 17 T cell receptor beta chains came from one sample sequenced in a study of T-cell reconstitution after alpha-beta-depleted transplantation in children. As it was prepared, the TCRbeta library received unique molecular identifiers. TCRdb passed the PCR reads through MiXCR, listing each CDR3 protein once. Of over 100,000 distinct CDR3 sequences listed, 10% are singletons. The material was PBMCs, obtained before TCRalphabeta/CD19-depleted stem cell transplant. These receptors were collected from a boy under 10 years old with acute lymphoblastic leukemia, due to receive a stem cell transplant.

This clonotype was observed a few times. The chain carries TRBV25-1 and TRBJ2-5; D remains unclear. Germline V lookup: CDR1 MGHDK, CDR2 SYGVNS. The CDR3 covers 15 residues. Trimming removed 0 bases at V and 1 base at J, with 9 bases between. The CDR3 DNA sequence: TGTGCCAGCAGTGAATATAGCCGGATCCAAGAGACCCAGTACTTC. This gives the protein CASSEYSRIQETQYF.

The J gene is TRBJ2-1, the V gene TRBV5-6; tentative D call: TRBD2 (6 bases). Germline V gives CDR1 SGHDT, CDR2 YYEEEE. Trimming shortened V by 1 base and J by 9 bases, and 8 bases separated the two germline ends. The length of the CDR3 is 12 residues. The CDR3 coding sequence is TGTGCCAGCAGCTTGCCCGGGAGTGAGCAGTTCTTC. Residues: CASSLPGSEQFF.

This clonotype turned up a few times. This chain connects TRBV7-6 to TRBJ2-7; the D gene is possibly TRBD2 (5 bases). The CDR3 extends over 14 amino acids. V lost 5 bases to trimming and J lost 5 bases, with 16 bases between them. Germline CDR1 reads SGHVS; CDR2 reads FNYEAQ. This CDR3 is CASSPPGLRHEQYF. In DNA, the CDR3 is TGTGCCAGCAGCCCACCGGGGTTGCGCCACGAGCAGTACTTC.

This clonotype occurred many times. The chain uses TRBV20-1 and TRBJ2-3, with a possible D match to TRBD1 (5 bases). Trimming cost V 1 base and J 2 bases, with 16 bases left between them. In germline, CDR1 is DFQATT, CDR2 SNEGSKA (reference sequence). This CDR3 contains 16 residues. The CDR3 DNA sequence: TGCAGTGCTAGAGGGCTAATCACAGGAGTCACAGATACGCAGTATTTT. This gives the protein CSARGLITGVTDTQYF.

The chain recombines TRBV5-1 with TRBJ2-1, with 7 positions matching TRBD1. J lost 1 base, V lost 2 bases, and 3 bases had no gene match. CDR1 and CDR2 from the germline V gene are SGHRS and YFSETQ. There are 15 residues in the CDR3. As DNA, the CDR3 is TGCGCCAGCAGCTTACAGGGGTGGTCCTACAATGAGCAGTTCTTC. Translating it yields CASSLQGWSYNEQFF.

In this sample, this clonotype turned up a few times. This CDR3 reads CASSLAPGGSTDTQYF. The DNA of the CDR3 is TGTGCCAGCAGCTTAGCGCCAGGGGGAAGCACAGATACGCAGTATTTT. The chain recombines TRBV7-9 with TRBJ2-3, with TRBD1 matching 7 bases. The V gene's germline CDR1 is SEHNR and CDR2 FQNEAQ (reference sequence). The CDR3 has 16 residues. V gave up 0 bases and J gave up 0 bases; unmatched junction bases: 3.

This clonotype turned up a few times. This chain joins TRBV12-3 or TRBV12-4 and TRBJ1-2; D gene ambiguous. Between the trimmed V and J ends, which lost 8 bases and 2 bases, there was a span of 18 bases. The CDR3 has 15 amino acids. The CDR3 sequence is CASPLGSGPNYGYTF. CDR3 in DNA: TGTGCCAGCCCCCTGGGGTCTGGGCCAAACTATGGCTACACCTTC.

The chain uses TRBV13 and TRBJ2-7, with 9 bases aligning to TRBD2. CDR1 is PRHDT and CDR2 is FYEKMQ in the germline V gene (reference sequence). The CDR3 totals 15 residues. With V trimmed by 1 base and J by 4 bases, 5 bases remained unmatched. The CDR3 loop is CASSLASSGNYEQYF. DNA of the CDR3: TGTGCCAGCAGCTTAGCGTCTAGCGGGAATTACGAGCAGTACTTC.

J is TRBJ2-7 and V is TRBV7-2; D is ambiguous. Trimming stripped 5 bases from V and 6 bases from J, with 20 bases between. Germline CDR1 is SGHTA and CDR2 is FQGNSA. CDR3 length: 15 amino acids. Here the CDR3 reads CASSPLGHSPSEQYF. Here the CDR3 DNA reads TGTGCCAGCAGCCCTCTAGGGCACAGCCCTAGCGAGCAGTACTTC.

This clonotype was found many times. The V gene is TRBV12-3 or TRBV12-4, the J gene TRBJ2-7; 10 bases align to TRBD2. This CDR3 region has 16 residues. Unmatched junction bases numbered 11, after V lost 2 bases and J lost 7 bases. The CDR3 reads CASSLFGLAGEVEQYF. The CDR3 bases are TGTGCCAGCAGTTTATTCGGTCTAGCGGGAGAAGTGGAGCAGTACTTC.

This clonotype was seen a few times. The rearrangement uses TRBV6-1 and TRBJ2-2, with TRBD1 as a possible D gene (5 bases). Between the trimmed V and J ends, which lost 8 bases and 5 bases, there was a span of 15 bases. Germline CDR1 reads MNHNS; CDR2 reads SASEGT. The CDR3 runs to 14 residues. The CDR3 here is CASQRGQPTGELFF. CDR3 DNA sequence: TGTGCCAGCCAAAGGGGCCAGCCTACCGGGGAGCTGTTTTTT.

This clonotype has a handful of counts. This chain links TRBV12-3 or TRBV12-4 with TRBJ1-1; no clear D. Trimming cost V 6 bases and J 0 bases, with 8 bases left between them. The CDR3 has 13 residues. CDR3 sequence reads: CASRFGLNTEAFF. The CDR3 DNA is TGTGCCAGCAGGTTTGGGCTGAACACTGAAGCTTTCTTT.

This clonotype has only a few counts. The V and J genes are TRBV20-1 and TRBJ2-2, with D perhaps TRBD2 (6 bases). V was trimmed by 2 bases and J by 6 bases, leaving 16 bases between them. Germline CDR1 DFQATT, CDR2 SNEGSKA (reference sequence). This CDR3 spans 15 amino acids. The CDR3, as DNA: TGCAGTGCTAGATGGGCCGGGACTGGCGCCGGGGAGCTGTTTTTT. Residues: CSARWAGTGAGELFF.

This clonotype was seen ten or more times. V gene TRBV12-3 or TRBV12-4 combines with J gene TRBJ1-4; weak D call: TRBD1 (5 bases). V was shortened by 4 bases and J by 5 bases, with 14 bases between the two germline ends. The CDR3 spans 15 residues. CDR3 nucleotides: TGTGCCAGCAGTTCCGGGGCAGGGCTGAATGAAAAACTGTTTTTT. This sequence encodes CASSSGAGLNEKLFF.

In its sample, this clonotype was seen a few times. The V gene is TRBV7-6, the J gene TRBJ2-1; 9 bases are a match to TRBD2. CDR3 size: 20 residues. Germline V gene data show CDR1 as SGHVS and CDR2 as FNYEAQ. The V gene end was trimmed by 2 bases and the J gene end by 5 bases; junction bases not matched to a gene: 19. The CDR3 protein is CASSLKGVGFSGSTNNEQFF. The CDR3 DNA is TGTGCCAGCAGCTTAAAAGGGGTTGGCTTTAGCGGGAGTACCAACAATGAGCAGTTCTTC.

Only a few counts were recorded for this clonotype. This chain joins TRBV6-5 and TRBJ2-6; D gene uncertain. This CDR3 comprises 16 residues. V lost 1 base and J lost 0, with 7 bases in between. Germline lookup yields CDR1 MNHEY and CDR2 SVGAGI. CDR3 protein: CASSYLDFSGANVLTF. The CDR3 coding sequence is TGTGCCAGCAGTTACTTAGACTTCTCTGGGGCCAACGTCCTGACTTTC.

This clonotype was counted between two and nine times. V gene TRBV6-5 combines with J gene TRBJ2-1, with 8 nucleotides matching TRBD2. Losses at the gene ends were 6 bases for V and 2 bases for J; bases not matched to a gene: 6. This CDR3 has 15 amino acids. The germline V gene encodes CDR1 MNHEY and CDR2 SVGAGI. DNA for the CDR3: TGTGCCAGCAGGCCTCGACTAGCGCCCTACAATGAGCAGTTCTTC. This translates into CASRPRLAPYNEQFF.